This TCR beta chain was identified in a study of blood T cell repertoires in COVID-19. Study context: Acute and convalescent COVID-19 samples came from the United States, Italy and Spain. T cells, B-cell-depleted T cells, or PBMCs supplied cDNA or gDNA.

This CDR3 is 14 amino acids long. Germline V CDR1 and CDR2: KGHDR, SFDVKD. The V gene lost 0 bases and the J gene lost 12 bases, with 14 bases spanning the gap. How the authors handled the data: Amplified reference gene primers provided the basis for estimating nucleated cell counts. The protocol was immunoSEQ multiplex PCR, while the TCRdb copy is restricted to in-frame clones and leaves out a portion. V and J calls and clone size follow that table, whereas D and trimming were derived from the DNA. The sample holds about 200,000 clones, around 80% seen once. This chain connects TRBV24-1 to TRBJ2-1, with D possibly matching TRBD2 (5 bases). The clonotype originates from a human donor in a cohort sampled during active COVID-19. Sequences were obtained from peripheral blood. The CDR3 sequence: CATSDLLLAGGQFF. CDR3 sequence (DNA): TGTGCCACCAGTGATTTGCTTCTAGCCGGTGGGCAGTTCTTC.